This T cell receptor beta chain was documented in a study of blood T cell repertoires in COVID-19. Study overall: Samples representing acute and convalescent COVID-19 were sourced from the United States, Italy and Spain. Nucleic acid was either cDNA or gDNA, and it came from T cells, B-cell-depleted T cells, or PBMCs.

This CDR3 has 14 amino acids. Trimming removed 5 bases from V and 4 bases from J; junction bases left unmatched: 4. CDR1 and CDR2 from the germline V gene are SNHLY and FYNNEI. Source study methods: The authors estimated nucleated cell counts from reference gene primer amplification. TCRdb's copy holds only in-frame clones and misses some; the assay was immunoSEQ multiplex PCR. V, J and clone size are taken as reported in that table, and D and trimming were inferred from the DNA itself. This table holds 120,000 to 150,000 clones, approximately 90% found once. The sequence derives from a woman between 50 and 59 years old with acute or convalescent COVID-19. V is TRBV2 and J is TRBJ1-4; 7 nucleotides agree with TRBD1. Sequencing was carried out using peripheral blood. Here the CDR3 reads CASSLTGNNEKLFF. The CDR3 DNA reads TGTGCCAGCAGTTTGACAGGGAATAATGAAAAACTGTTTTTT.